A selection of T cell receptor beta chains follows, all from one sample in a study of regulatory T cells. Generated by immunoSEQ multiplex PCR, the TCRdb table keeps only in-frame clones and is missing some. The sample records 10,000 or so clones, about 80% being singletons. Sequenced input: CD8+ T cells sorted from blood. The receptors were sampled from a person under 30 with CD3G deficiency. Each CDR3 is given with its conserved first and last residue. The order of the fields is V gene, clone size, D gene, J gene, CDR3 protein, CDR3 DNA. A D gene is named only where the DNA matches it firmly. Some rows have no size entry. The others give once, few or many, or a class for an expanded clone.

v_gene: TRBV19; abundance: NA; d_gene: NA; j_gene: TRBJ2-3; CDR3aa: CASSIITGDTQYF; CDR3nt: TGTGCCAGTAGTATAATTACAGGGGATACGCAGTATTTT
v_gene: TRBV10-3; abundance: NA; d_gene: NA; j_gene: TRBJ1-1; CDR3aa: CATRGHVNTEAFF; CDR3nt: TGTGCCACCCGAGGACATGTGAACACTGAAGCTTTCTTT
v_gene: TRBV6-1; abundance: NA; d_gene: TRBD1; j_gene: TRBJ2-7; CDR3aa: CASNPTGTYEQYF; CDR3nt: TGTGCCAGCAATCCGACAGGGACCTACGAGCAGTACTTC
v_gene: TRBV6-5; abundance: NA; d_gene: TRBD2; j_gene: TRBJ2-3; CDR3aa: CASSRAGVGTDTQYF; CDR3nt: TGTGCCAGCAGTAGAGCGGGAGTTGGCACAGATACGCAGTATTTT
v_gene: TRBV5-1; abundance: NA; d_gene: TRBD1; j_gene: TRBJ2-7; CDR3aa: CASSPGQGRYEQYF; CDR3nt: TGCGCCAGCAGCCCAGGACAGGGGCGATACGAGCAGTACTTC
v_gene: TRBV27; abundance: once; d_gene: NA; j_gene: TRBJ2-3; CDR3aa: CASSGGDTQYF; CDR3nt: TGTGCCAGCAGCGGAGGGGATACGCAGTATTTT
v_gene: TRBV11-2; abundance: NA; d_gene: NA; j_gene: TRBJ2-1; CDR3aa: CASSEGVYNEQFF; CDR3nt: TGTGCCAGCAGTGAGGGGGTATACAATGAGCAGTTCTTC
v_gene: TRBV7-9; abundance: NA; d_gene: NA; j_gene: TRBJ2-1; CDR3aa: CASSSPGWGAHNEQFF; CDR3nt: TGTGCCAGCAGCTCACCCGGTTGGGGAGCCCACAATGAGCAGTTCTTC
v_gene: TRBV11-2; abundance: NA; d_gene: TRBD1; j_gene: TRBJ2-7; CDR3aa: CASSDTGTGTYEQYF; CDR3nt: TGTGCCAGCAGCGATACCGGGACAGGGACATACGAGCAGTACTTC
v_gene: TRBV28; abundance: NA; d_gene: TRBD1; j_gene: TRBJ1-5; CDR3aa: CASSLTGSGQPQHF; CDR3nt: TGTGCCAGCAGCCTGACAGGGAGTGGTCAGCCCCAGCATTTT
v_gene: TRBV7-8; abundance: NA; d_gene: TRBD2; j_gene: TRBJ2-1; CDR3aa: CASSSLRLAGFNEQFF; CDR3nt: TGTGCCAGCAGCTCCCTTAGACTAGCGGGGTTTAATGAGCAGTTCTTC
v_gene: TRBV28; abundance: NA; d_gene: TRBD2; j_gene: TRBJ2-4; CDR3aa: CASSLPRTSGSSWIQYF; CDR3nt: TGTGCCAGCAGCCTGCCGAGGACTAGCGGGAGTTCGTGGATTCAGTACTTC
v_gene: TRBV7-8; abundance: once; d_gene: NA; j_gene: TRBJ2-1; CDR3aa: CASSSTREQFF; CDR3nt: TGTGCCAGCAGCTCCACTCGTGAGCAGTTCTTC
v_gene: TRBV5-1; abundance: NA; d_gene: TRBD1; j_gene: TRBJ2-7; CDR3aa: CASSDGQGYNEQYF; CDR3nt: TGCGCCAGCAGTGACGGACAGGGGTACAACGAGCAGTACTTC
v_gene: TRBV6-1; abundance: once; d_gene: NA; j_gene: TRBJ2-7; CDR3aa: CASSEVGPTHYEQYF; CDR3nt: TGTGCCAGCAGTGAAGTCGGCCCGACCCATTACGAGCAGTACTTC
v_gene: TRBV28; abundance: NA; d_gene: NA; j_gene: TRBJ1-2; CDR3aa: CASSPERYYGYTF; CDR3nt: TGTGCCAGCAGTCCTGAGAGGTACTATGGCTACACCTTC
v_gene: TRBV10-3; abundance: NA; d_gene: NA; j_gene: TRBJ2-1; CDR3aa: CAISESVGGNEQFF; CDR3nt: TGTGCCATCAGTGAGTCGGTTGGGGGCAATGAGCAGTTCTTC
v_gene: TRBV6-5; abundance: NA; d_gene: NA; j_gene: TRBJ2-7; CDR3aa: CASSFDGSSYEQYF; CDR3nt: TGTGCCAGCAGTTTTGACGGGAGCTCCTACGAGCAGTACTTC
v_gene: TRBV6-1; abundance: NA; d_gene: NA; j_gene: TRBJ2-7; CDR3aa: CASSGWDGPGYEQYF; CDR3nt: TGTGCCAGCAGTGGCTGGGATGGTCCCGGCTACGAGCAGTACTTC
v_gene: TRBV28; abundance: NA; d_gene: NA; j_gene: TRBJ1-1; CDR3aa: CASSSPVRMNTEAFF; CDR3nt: TGTGCCAGCAGTTCCCCAGTTAGAATGAACACTGAAGCTTTCTTT
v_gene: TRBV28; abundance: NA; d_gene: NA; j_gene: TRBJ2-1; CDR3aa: CASSFTGQLGEQFF; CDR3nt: TGTGCCAGCAGTTTTACTGGCCAACTGGGTGAGCAGTTCTTC
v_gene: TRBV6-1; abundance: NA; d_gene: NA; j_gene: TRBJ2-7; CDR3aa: CASGFRSYEQYF; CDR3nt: TGTGCCAGTGGGTTTAGGTCCTACGAGCAGTACTTC
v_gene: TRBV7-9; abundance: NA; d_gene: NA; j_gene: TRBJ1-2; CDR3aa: CASSRGAHYGYTF; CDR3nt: TGTGCCAGCAGCCGGGGGGCCCACTATGGCTACACCTTC
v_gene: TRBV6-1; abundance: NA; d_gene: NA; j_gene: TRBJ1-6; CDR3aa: CASSEGDNHNSPLHF; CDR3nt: TGTGCCAGCAGCGAGGGGGACAATCATAATTCACCCCTCCACTTT
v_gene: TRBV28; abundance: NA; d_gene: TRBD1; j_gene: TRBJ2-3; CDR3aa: CASSLRTGTLTDTQYF; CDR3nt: TGTGCCAGCAGTTTACGGACAGGGACTTTGACAGATACGCAGTATTTT
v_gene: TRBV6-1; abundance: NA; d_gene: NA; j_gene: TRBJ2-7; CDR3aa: CASSGGGTPEQYF; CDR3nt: TGTGCCAGCAGTGGGGGGGGGACACCTGAGCAGTACTTC
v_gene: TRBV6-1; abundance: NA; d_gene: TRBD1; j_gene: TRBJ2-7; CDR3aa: CASRALQGVVYEQYF; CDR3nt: TGTGCCAGCAGAGCCCTGCAGGGGGTCGTCTACGAGCAGTACTTC
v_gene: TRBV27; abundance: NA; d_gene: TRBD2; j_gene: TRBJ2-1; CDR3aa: CASSFGTSGRNEQFF; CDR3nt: TGTGCCAGCTCCTTTGGGACTAGCGGGAGAAATGAGCAGTTCTTC
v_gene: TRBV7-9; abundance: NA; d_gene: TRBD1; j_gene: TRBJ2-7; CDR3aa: CASSYPGGDEQYF; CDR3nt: TGTGCCAGCAGCTATCCAGGGGGCGACGAGCAGTACTTC
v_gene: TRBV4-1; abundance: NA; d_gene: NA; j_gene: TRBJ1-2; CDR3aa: CASSHSLNWGGGYTF; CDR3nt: TGCGCCAGCAGCCACTCCCTAAACTGGGGAGGGGGCTACACCTTC
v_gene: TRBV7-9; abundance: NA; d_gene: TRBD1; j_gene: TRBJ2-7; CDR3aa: CASSSTTTGSGEQYF; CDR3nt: TGTGCCAGCAGCTCGACAACGACAGGGTCGGGAGAGCAGTACTTC
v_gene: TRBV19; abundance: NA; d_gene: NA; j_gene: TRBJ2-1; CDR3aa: CASSIDTRGNEQFF; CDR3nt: TGTGCCAGTAGTATAGATACCAGGGGAAATGAGCAGTTCTTC
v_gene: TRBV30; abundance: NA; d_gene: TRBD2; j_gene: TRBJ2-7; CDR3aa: CAWSLAGGYEQYF; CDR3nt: TGTGCCTGGAGCCTAGCGGGAGGCTACGAGCAGTACTTC
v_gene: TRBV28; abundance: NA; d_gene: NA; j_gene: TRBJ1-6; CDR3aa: CASSATGDGYNSPLHF; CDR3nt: TGTGCCAGCAGTGCAACGGGGGACGGATATAATTCACCCCTCCACTTT
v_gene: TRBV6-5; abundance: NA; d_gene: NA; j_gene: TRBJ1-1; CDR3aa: CASSYNVNTEAFF; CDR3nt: TGTGCCAGCAGTTACAATGTGAACACTGAAGCTTTCTTT
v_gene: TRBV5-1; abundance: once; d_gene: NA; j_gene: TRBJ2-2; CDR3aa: CASSAWSTGELFF; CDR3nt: TGCGCCAGCAGCGCCTGGAGCACCGGGGAGCTGTTTTTT
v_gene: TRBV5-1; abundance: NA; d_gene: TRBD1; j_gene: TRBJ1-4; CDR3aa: CASSPLQGAANEKLFF; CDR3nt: TGCGCCAGCAGCCCCTTGCAGGGGGCAGCTAATGAAAAACTGTTTTTT
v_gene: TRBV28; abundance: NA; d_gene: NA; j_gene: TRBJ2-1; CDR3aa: CASSSGTASYNEQFF; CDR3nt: TGTGCCAGCAGTTCCGGGACTGCAAGTTACAATGAGCAGTTCTTC
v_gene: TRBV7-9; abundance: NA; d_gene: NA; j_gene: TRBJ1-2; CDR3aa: CASSLEGFGGYGYTF; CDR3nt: TGTGCCAGCAGCTTAGAGGGGTTCGGGGGCTATGGCTACACCTTC
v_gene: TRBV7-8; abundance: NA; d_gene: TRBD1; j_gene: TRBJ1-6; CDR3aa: CASSNRARQGDNSPLHF; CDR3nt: TGTGCCAGCAGCAACAGAGCCCGACAGGGTGATAATTCACCCCTCCACTTT
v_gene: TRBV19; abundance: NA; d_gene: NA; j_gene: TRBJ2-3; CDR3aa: CASSIARGDTQYF; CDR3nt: TGTGCCAGTAGTATTGCCCGGGGAGATACGCAGTATTTT
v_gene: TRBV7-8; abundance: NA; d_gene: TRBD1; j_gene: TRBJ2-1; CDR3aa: CASSPETGRDEQFF; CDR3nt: TGTGCCAGCAGCCCGGAGACAGGGAGAGATGAGCAGTTCTTC
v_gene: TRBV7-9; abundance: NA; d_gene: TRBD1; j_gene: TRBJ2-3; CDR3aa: CASSVDRGGRDTQYF; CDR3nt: TGTGCCAGCAGCGTCGACAGGGGCGGGCGGGATACGCAGTATTTT
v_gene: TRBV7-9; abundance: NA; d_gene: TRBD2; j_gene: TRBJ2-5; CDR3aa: CASSSTAGEGQETQYF; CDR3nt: TGTGCCAGCAGCTCGACAGCGGGAGAGGGCCAAGAGACCCAGTACTTC
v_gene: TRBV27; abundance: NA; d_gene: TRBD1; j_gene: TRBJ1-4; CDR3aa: CASSRTGGGGEKLFF; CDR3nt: TGTGCCAGCAGCCGGACAGGGGGCGGTGGAGAAAAACTGTTTTTT
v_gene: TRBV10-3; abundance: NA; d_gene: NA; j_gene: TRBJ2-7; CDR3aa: CAISDPTASSYEQYF; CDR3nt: TGTGCCATCAGTGATCCGACCGCTAGCTCCTACGAGCAGTACTTC
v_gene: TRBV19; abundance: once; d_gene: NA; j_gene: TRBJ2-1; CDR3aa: CASSEWGPRGEQFF; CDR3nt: TGTGCCAGTAGCGAGTGGGGGCCCCGAGGGGAGCAGTTCTTC
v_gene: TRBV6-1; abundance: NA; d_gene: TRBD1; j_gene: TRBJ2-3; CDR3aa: CASSDGQGKDTQYF; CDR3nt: TGTGCCAGCAGTGACGGACAGGGGAAGGATACGCAGTATTTT
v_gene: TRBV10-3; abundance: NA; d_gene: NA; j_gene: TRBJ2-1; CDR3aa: CAISPGLGDNEQFF; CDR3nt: TGTGCCATCTCACCGGGACTGGGAGACAATGAGCAGTTCTTC